The 29 T cell receptor beta chains presented below share a single source sample, sequenced in a study of blood T cell repertoires in COVID-19 (dated by TCRdb to between 2020 and 2021). Library method: the immunoSEQ multiplex PCR assay. The clones in this table, taken by TCRdb from immuneACCESS, are in-frame only. Not every clone is retained; where verified, under half of the shortfall comes from an unresolved V gene, and the cause of the rest is unknown. Within this sample are 150,000 to 200,000 clones, with roughly 85% of them counted one time only. The ten top clones hold 20% to 25% of the sample. Sequencing was done on a sample of peripheral blood. The receptors stem from a man aged 60 to 69 with active or convalescent COVID-19.

V and J are TRBV5-6 and TRBJ2-3; no definite D call. With 2 bases removed from V and 2 bases from J, the gap between germline ends came to 3 bases. The CDR3 contains 12 residues. Germline CDR1 SGHDT, CDR2 YYEEEE. The CDR3 loop is CASSFHTDTQYF. The CDR3 bases are TGTGCCAGCAGCTTCCACACAGATACGCAGTATTTT.

The chain couples TRBV5-4 to TRBJ2-3; possibly TRBD2 for D (6 bases). The CDR3 spans 16 residues. CDR1 SGHNT and CDR2 YYREEE come from the germline V gene (reference sequence). V was clipped by 4 bases and J by 2 bases, with 17 bases between them. The CDR3 is CASSPRSGELTDTQYF. CDR3 bases: TGTGCCAGCAGCCCTCGCTCGGGGGAACTCACAGATACGCAGTATTTT.

The J gene is TRBJ1-2, the V gene TRBV28; perhaps TRBD1 as D (6 bases). V shed 9 bases and J shed 3 bases, with 14 bases lying between them. The germline gives CDR1 MDHEN, CDR2 SYDVKM. The CDR3 has 13 residues. CDR3 residues: CASLQGFDYGYTF. CDR3 DNA sequence: TGTGCCAGTCTCCAGGGGTTTGACTATGGCTACACCTTC.

This clone has just one count. This chain links TRBV18 with TRBJ2-3; TRBD1 matches 11 bases. This CDR3 region has 16 residues. Germline loops: CDR1 KGHSH, CDR2 LQKENI. With 4 bases clipped from V and 3 bases from J, the junction kept 6 bases outside the gene matches. CDR3 region: CASSQGQGGETDTQYF. CDR3 coding DNA: TGTGCCAGCTCACAGGGACAGGGGGGCGAAACAGATACGCAGTATTTT.

The chain employs TRBV10-3 and TRBJ2-3; perhaps TRBD1 as D (7 bases). The CDR3 runs to 14 residues. Trimming pared 10 bases from V and 0 bases from J, leaving 14 bases between. Germline lookup yields CDR1 ENHRY and CDR2 SYGVKD. The CDR3 nucleotides read TGTGCCACCCAGGGGGGTCTTAGCACAGATACGCAGTATTTT. Encoded protein: CATQGGLSTDTQYF.

V gene TRBV5-1 combines with J gene TRBJ2-7; possible D gene TRBD2, 5 bases. The CDR3 covers 14 residues. V was shortened by 4 bases and J by 0 bases, with 11 bases between the two germline ends. Germline CDR1 reads SGHRS; CDR2 reads YFSETQ. The CDR3 protein is CASSPRVGSYEQYF. In DNA, the CDR3 is TGCGCCAGCAGCCCGAGGGTGGGCTCCTACGAGCAGTACTTC. Looking up the rest from reference TRBV5-1 and TRBJ2-7 gives the full variable domain: KAGVTQTPRYLIKTRGQQVTLSCSPISGHRSVSWYQQTPGQGLQFLFEYFSETQRNKGNFPGRFSGRQFSNSRSEMNVSTLELGDSALYLCASSPRVGSYEQYFGPGTRLTVT.

The J gene is TRBJ1-3, the V gene TRBV3-1 (or the pseudogene TRBV3-2); D gene uncertain. Germline values: CDR1 LGHDT, CDR2 YNNKEL (reference sequence). Trimming took 4 bases from V and 4 from J, leaving 14 bases between them. The CDR3 length is 15 residues. As DNA, the CDR3 is TGTGCCAGCAGCCTACGGCGGGGATCCGGAAACACCATATATTTT. It is translated as CASSLRRGSGNTIYF.

This clone appeared a single time. This rearrangement joins TRBV19 to TRBJ1-6; D unclear. Germline V lookup: CDR1 LNHDA, CDR2 SQIVND (reference sequence). Trimming pared 6 bases from V and 7 bases from J, leaving 10 bases between. This CDR3 spans 13 amino acids. This CDR3 is CASRYSANSPLHF. Written as DNA, the CDR3 is TGTGCCAGTAGGTACAGTGCAAATTCACCCCTCCACTTT.

The V gene is TRBV7-9, the J gene TRBJ1-2; D ambiguous. CDR3 size: 14 residues. From germline, CDR1 is SEHNR and CDR2 FQNEAQ (reference sequence). V gave up 5 bases and J gave up 4 bases, with 14 bases separating them. The DNA for the CDR3 is TGTGCCAGCAGCGAGCTTCGGTCCTCCTATGGCTACACCTTC. Amino acid sequence: CASSELRSSYGYTF.

This rearrangement joins TRBV7-3 to TRBJ2-2; TRBD1 matches at 9 bases. The CDR3 is made up of 15 amino acids. Germline CDR1 SGHTA, CDR2 FQGTGA. Trimming at V came to 2 bases and at J to 4 bases, leaving 2 bases not matched to a gene. Written as DNA, the CDR3 is TGTGCCAGCAGCTTAGACAGGGGGTTCACCGGGGAGCTGTTTTTT. Translated: CASSLDRGFTGELFF.

The chain has TRBV9 and TRBJ1-2; TRBD1 matches 9 bases. CDR1 and CDR2 from the germline V gene are SGDLS and YYNGEE. CDR3 length equals 15 residues. The J segment lost 2 bases and the V segment lost 0 bases, leaving 2 bases of the junction unmatched. CDR3 loop: CASSVAGTGNYGYTF. The CDR3 region has the DNA TGTGCCAGCAGCGTAGCCGGGACAGGGAACTATGGCTACACCTTC.

As regards this clone: In the same sample, other DNA sequences code for this CDR3. The genes are TRBV18 and TRBJ1-4, with 9 bases aligning to TRBD1. V lost 3 bases, J lost 6 bases, and 5 bases stayed unmatched. Germline CDR1 KGHSH, CDR2 LQKENI. This CDR3 has 15 amino acids. This chain's CDR3 is CASSPPGQGYEKLFF. In DNA form, the CDR3 reads TGTGCCAGCTCACCTCCGGGACAGGGATATGAAAAACTGTTTTTT.

This chain links TRBV7-6 with TRBJ2-3, with D possibly matching TRBD1 (6 bases). The CDR3 runs to 16 residues. Germline CDR1 reads SGHVS; CDR2 reads FNYEAQ. Trimming pared 4 bases from V and 2 bases from J, leaving 16 bases between. The CDR3 protein is CASSSAWGRVTDTQYF. CDR3 bases: TGTGCCAGCAGCTCGGCATGGGGGCGGGTCACAGATACGCAGTATTTT. The full variable domain, rest sourced from reference TRBV7-6 and TRBJ2-3, is GAGVSQSPRYKVTKRGQDVALRCDPISGHVSLYWYRQALGQGPEFLTYFNYEAQQDKSGLPNDRFSAERPEGSISTLTIQRTEQRDSAMYRCASSSAWGRVTDTQYFGPGTRLTVL.

The V and J genes are TRBV12-3 or TRBV12-4 and TRBJ1-1, with D hard to call. The CDR3 loop spans 13 amino acids. V shed 2 bases and J shed 8 bases, with 12 bases lying between them. CDR3 sequence: CASSLNTGREAFF. The CDR3 nucleotides are TGTGCCAGCAGTTTAAATACCGGGAGGGAAGCTTTCTTT.

This chain uses TRBV19 with TRBJ1-2; 9 nucleotides line up with TRBD1. The CDR3 is made up of 14 amino acids. CDR1 and CDR2 from the germline V gene are LNHDA and SQIVND (reference sequence). The V segment lost 6 bases and the J segment 7 bases; nucleotides outside the gene matches: 9. The chain's CDR3 is CASSDPGQGFGYTF. CDR3 bases: TGTGCCAGTAGCGATCCGGGACAGGGATTTGGCTACACCTTC. The full variable domain, in which reference TRBV19 and TRBJ1-2 provide the parts outside the CDR3, is DGGITQSPKYLFRKEGQNVTLSCEQNLNHDAMYWYRQDPGQGLRLIYYSQIVNDFQKGDIAEGYSVSREKKESFPLTVTSAQKNPTAFYLCASSDPGQGFGYTFGSGTRLTVV.

This chain connects TRBV19 to TRBJ2-2, with D uncertain. The length of the CDR3 is 13 residues. With 4 bases removed from V and 1 base from J, the gap between germline ends came to 4 bases. Germline V CDR1 and CDR2: LNHDA, SQIVND (reference sequence). As DNA, the CDR3 is TGTGCCAGTAGTAGACAGAACACCGGGGAGCTGTTTTTT. Translated, it gives CASSRQNTGELFF.

This clone was detected only once. The chain has TRBV5-1 and TRBJ2-7; 10 bases fit TRBD2. Germline trimming cut 3 bases from V and 2 bases from J; bases unmatched to any gene: 11. CDR3 length: 17 residues. CDR1 and CDR2 from the germline V gene are SGHRS and YFSETQ. The CDR3 loop is CASSWGLKSGGAYEQYF. The CDR3 region has the DNA TGCGCCAGCAGCTGGGGTTTGAAGAGCGGGGGGGCCTACGAGCAGTACTTC.

This clone was recorded only once. The genes are TRBV9 and TRBJ1-4; D unresolved. V gave up 3 bases and J gave up 8 bases, with 8 bases separating them. Germline assignment: CDR1 SGDLS and CDR2 YYNGEE. The CDR3 runs 12 residues. For the CDR3, the DNA is TGTGCCAGCAGCGGGGCTGGGGAAAAACTGTTTTTT. It codes for CASSGAGEKLFF.

The rearrangement joins TRBV9 to TRBJ2-1; the match to TRBD2 covers 7 bases. The CDR3 is 14 amino acids. V was clipped by 3 bases and J by 8 bases; unmatched bases: 8. Germline loops: CDR1 SGDLS, CDR2 YYNGEE. The CDR3 DNA reads TGTGCCAGCAGCGACAAGCGGGGTGGAGATGAGCAGTTCTTC. Its protein is CASSDKRGGDEQFF.

V gene TRBV6-5 combines with J gene TRBJ2-3; 10 bases fit TRBD1. This CDR3 has 14 residues. CDR1 MNHEY and CDR2 SVGAGI come from the germline V gene. The V and J ends lost 6 bases and 4 bases, in that order; junction bases with no gene match: 4. DNA of the CDR3: TGTGCCAGCAGGGAGACAGGGGGCGCAGATACGCAGTATTTT. Amino acid sequence: CASRETGGADTQYF.

As DNA, the CDR3 is TGTGCCAGCAGCCAAGATCTGGGGCCTCTGCCCACCGGGGAGCTGTTTTTT. Protein product: CASSQDLGPLPTGELFF. The chain uses TRBV4-2 and TRBJ2-2; a weak D match, TRBD1 (5 bases). Trimming stripped 0 bases from V and 4 bases from J, with 15 bases between. The CDR3 sequence is 17 residues long. The germline gives CDR1 LGHNA, CDR2 YNFKEQ.

CDR3 amino acids: CATGTSGGGTDTQYF. In DNA form, the CDR3 reads TGTGCCACTGGGACTAGCGGGGGGGGCACAGATACGCAGTATTTT. The chain is built from TRBV2 and TRBJ2-3; TRBD2 matches at 16 bases. V was pared by 10 bases and J by 1 base, with 2 bases of the junction left unmatched. The CDR3 is 15 amino acids. Germline CDR1 reads SNHLY; CDR2 reads FYNNEI.

The CDR3 is CASTPQLAGANEQFF. CDR3 bases: TGTGCCAGCACTCCACAACTAGCGGGGGCCAATGAGCAGTTCTTC. The chain is built from TRBV6-5 and TRBJ2-1; 11 nucleotides align to TRBD2. Germline values: CDR1 MNHEY, CDR2 SVGAGI. CDR3 length: 15 amino acids. Trimming at V came to 7 bases and at J to 6 bases, leaving 8 bases not matched to a gene.

The J gene is TRBJ2-3, the V gene TRBV4-2, with TRBD2 identical over 8 bases. This CDR3 has 15 residues. The V gene's germline CDR1 is LGHNA and CDR2 YNFKEQ. The ends lost 0 bases at V and 8 bases at J; junction bases unmatched: 7. CDR3 DNA sequence: TGTGCCAGCAGCCAAGAGGCCGGGGGGGCGGGTACGCAGTATTTT. Amino acids: CASSQEAGGAGTQYF.

This chain uses TRBV5-1 with TRBJ1-1; D remains unclear. The CDR3 consists of 13 residues. CDR1 SGHRS and CDR2 YFSETQ come from the germline V gene. V was pared by 1 base and J by 5 bases, with 9 bases between. Written as DNA, the CDR3 is TGCGCCAGCAGCTTGTCGAGGGAGACTGAAGCTTTCTTT. This translates into CASSLSRETEAFF.

V is TRBV27 and J is TRBJ2-1, with 9 bases aligning to TRBD2. CDR1 and CDR2 from the germline V gene are MNHEY and SMNVEV (reference sequence). V shed 0 bases, J shed 5 bases, and the junction held 8 bases outside the gene matches. This CDR3 has 17 residues. CDR3 nucleotides: TGTGCCAGCAGTTTATCGGGTTGGCCTAGCGGGGACAATGAGCAGTTCTTC. Amino acids: CASSLSGWPSGDNEQFF.

The CDR3, as DNA: TGTGCCAGCAGCCAAGATGGGGGGAATCAGCCCCAGCATTTT. Protein: CASSQDGGNQPQHF. The rearrangement uses TRBV3-1 (or the pseudogene TRBV3-2) and TRBJ1-5, with D possibly being TRBD1 (5 bases). The CDR3 has 14 residues. CDR1 is LGHDT, CDR2 YNNKEL, per germline (reference sequence). V gave up 0 bases and J gave up 4 bases, with 7 bases separating them.

The genes are TRBV10-1 and TRBJ1-1, with no clear D. CDR1 WNHNN and CDR2 SYGVQD come from the germline V gene (reference sequence). This CDR3 has 15 residues. Trimming took 4 bases from V and 0 from J, leaving 12 bases between them. CDR3 DNA: TGCGCCAGCAGTGGGTCCCGGGTCCTGAACACTGAAGCTTTCTTT. Translated, it gives CASSGSRVLNTEAFF.

The CDR3 protein is CASSPTGLGEKLFF. Written as DNA, the CDR3 is TGTGCCAGCAGCCCTACAGGTCTAGGAGAAAAACTGTTTTTT. The chain has TRBV9 and TRBJ1-4; a weak D match, TRBD1 (5 bases). Germline CDR1 and CDR2: SGDLS and YYNGEE. The length of the CDR3 is 14 residues. V lost 4 bases to trimming and J lost 8 bases, with 15 bases between them. Filled out from reference TRBV9 and TRBJ1-4, the complete variable domain reads DSGVTQTPKHLITATGQRVTLRCSPRSGDLSVYWYQQSLDQGLQFLIQYYNGEERAKGNILERFSAQQFPDLHSELNLSSLELGDSALYFCASSPTGLGEKLFFGSGTQLSVL.